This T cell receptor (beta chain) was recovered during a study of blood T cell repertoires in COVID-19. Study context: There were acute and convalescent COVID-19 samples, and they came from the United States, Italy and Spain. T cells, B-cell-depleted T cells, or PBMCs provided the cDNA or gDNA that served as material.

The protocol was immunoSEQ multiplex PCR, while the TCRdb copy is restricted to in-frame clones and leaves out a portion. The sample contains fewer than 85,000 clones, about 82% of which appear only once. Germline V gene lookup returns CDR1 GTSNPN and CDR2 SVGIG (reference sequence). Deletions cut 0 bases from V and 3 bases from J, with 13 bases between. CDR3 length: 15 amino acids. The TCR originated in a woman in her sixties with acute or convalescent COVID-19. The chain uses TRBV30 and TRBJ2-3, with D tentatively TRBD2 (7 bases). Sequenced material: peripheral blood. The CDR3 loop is CAWSVEGGATDTQYF. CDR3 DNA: TGTGCCTGGAGTGTAGAAGGGGGGGCGACAGATACGCAGTATTTT.